The 3 T cell receptor beta chains in this list originate from one sample, sequenced in a study of beta chain features in type 1 diabetes. TCRB transcripts that were expressed got sequenced, as all of the isolated RNA had been reverse transcribed. Only in-frame clones appear in the TCRdb table, and some are missing; sequencing was by immunoSEQ multiplex PCR. The repertoire has about 240,000 clones, roughly 30% of them found once; the top ten carry 3.5% to 4.5%. Sequencing input: central memory CD4+ T cells from blood. The receptor source for this set is a man aged 25 to 40 in good health.

The J gene is TRBJ2-7, the V gene TRBV7-9, with a weak D call TRBD1 (5 bases). Trimming shortened V by 3 bases and J by 6 bases, and 15 bases separated the two germline ends. The CDR3 extends over 14 amino acids. The germline CDR1 and CDR2 sequences are SEHNR and FQNEAQ (reference sequence). The CDR3 sequence is CASSFTTVQGEQYF. The CDR3 region has the DNA TGTGCCAGCAGCTTTACGACTGTCCAGGGCGAGCAGTACTTC.

The V gene is TRBV11-2, the J gene TRBJ2-7, with D possibly TRBD2 on 5 matching bases. The CDR3 runs to 13 residues. The ends were cut back, 2 bases at V and 6 bases at J, with 11 bases in the middle. Germline CDR1 reads SGHAT; CDR2 reads FQNNGV. CDR3 nucleotides: TGTGCCAGCAGCTTAATGGTCCGGGGCGAGCAGTACTTC. Translating it yields CASSLMVRGEQYF.

This clone was seen ten or more times. The V call is TRBV11-2, the J call TRBJ1-1; no definite D call. Trimming removed 4 bases from V and 7 bases from J, with 13 bases in between. The CDR3 is made up of 13 amino acids. Germline V lookup: CDR1 SGHAT, CDR2 FQNNGV. This chain's CDR3 is CASSSHTRSEAFF. In DNA, the CDR3 is TGTGCCAGCAGCTCGCACACGAGGAGTGAAGCTTTCTTT.